These T cell receptor beta chains were read from a single sample in a study of cytomegalovirus exposure and HLA in healthy donors. Profiled with immunoSEQ multiplex PCR; TCRdb holds only in-frame clones, not every one. The sample contains around 200,000 clones, approximately 86% of which appear only once. The source material was PBMCs. The receptor set was obtained from a woman aged 25 to 45 in good health and CMV-seronegative. Each CDR3 is given with its conserved first and last residue. D genes are given only for firm matches. Only part of the rows carry a size: once, few, many, or a class if the clone is expanded.

J gene	D gene	V gene	clone size	CDR3 protein	CDR3 DNA
TRBJ2-3	-	TRBV18	-	CASSPVVRETDTQYF	TGTGCCAGCTCACCGGTTGTTCGGGAGACAGATACGCAGTATTTT
TRBJ2-1	-	TRBV5-1	-	CASSGGGHEQFF	TGCGCCAGCAGCGGCGGGGGCCATGAGCAGTTCTTC
TRBJ1-4	-	TRBV4-1	-	CASSQGQINEKLFF	TGCGCCAGCAGCCAAGGGCAGATTAATGAAAAACTGTTTTTT
TRBJ2-1	TRBD1	TRBV30	-	CACLTGVSLNEQFF	TGTGCCTGTTTAACAGGGGTATCATTGAATGAGCAGTTCTTC
TRBJ2-1	TRBD1	TRBV28	-	CASSFSTGFRNEQFF	TGTGCCAGCAGTTTTTCGACAGGGTTTCGGAATGAGCAGTTCTTC
TRBJ1-1	TRBD1	TRBV5-6	-	CASSFDRGTEAFF	TGTGCCAGCAGCTTTGACAGGGGCACTGAAGCTTTCTTT
TRBJ2-4	TRBD1	TRBV29-1	-	CSVGGGLAKNIQYF	TGCAGCGTTGGAGGGGGCTTAGCCAAAAACATTCAGTACTTC
TRBJ2-7	TRBD1	TRBV27	-	CASSSVPQTGRYEQYF	TGTGCCAGCAGTTCAGTGCCACAGACAGGGAGATACGAGCAGTACTTC
TRBJ2-3	TRBD2	TRBV10-3	-	CAIMGERGASTDTQYF	TGTGCCATCATGGGGGAGCGGGGGGCCTCCACAGATACGCAGTATTTT
TRBJ2-1	TRBD1	TRBV11-2	-	CASSLQGANNEQFF	TGTGCCAGCAGCTTACAGGGGGCGAACAATGAGCAGTTCTTC
TRBJ1-2	TRBD1	TRBV5-7	-	CASSLRAGGGIEDYGYTF	TGTGCCAGCAGCTTGAGGGCAGGGGGCGGGATAGAAGATTATGGCTACACCTTC
TRBJ2-1	-	TRBV9	-	CASSSRTHSYNEQFF	TGTGCCAGCAGCTCCCGGACTCACTCGTACAATGAGCAGTTCTTC
TRBJ2-3	TRBD2	TRBV29-1	-	CSVPGAGGQWADTQYF	TGCAGCGTCCCCGGAGCGGGGGGGCAGTGGGCAGATACGCAGTATTTT
TRBJ2-7	-	TRBV18	-	CASSPLATTYEQYF	TGTGCCAGCTCACCTTTAGCGACAACCTACGAGCAGTACTTC
TRBJ1-4	TRBD1	TRBV6-1	-	CASGDRGTDNEKLFF	TGTGCCAGCGGGGACAGGGGGACAGATAATGAAAAACTGTTTTTT
TRBJ1-1	-	TRBV5-1	few	CASSLAVAGNTEAFF	TGCGCCAGCAGCTTGGCCGTTGCAGGGAACACTGAAGCTTTCTTT
TRBJ2-3	TRBD1	TRBV7-9	-	CASTEDRGTDTQYF	TGTGCCAGCACCGAGGACAGGGGGACAGATACGCAGTATTTT